This is a list of T cell receptor beta chains from one sample in a study of blood T cell repertoires in COVID-19. The protocol was immunoSEQ multiplex PCR, while the TCRdb copy is restricted to in-frame clones and leaves out a portion. The sample contains about 110,000 clones, roughly 76% of which appear only once. What was sequenced was peripheral blood. These receptor sequences come from a woman in her sixties with acute or convalescent COVID-19. Each CDR3 is given with its conserved first and last residue. The D gene is left open where the match is weak. Clone size is given for some rows only: seen once, a few or many times, or a class if the clone is expanded.

abundance | j_gene | v_gene | d_gene | len | CDR3aa | CDR3nt
. | TRBJ2-5 | TRBV7-7 | . | 15 | CASSLEWLGAATQYF | TGTGCCAGCAGCTTGGAGTGGTTGGGGGCAGCAACCCAGTACTTC
once | TRBJ1-2 | TRBV7-2 | TRBD1 | 15 | CASSLNQGAGYGYTF | TGTGCCAGCAGTCTTAACCAGGGGGCAGGCTATGGCTACACCTTC
. | TRBJ2-3 | TRBV12-3/TRBV12-4 | TRBD1 | 13 | CASSKNRGDTQYF | TGTGCCAGCAGTAAAAACAGGGGGGATACGCAGTATTTT
once | TRBJ1-2 | TRBV28 | . | 14 | CASTAPGHSYGYTF | TGTGCCTCAACCGCCCCGGGACACAGCTATGGCTACACCTTC
. | TRBJ1-4 | TRBV10-1 | . | 13 | CASSESRTRELFF | TGCGCCAGCAGTGAGTCCCGAACCAGGGAACTGTTTTTT
. | TRBJ1-2 | TRBV29-1 | TRBD1 | 13 | CSVTWTGNYGYTF | TGCAGCGTCACCTGGACAGGGAACTATGGCTACACCTTC
. | TRBJ2-2 | TRBV19 | TRBD1 | 16 | CASSRGQGAGTGELFF | TGTGCCAGTAGTAGGGGGCAGGGGGCAGGAACCGGGGAGCTGTTTTTT
once | TRBJ1-1 | TRBV6-1 | . | 13 | CASSSAGFTEAFF | TGTGCCAGCAGTTCCGCGGGGTTCACTGAAGCTTTCTTT
few | TRBJ1-4 | TRBV2 | TRBD1 | 17 | CASSGGQGARTNEKLFF | TGTGCCAGCAGTGGAGGCCAGGGGGCGCGAACTAATGAAAAACTGTTTTTT
. | TRBJ1-2 | TRBV6-5 | . | 13 | CASSLTSIYGYTF | TGTGCCAGCAGTTTAACGAGCATCTATGGCTACACCTTC
. | TRBJ2-6 | TRBV11-2 | . | 14 | CASSLTPGANVLTF | TGTGCCAGCAGCTTAACACCTGGGGCCAACGTCCTGACTTTC
. | TRBJ1-1 | TRBV28 | TRBD1 | 14 | CASTRGGAGAEAFF | TGTGCCAGCACCCGAGGGGGCGCAGGGGCTGAAGCTTTCTTT
. | TRBJ2-7 | TRBV6-5 | . | 11 | CASSQDYEQYF | TGTGCCAGCAGCCAGGACTACGAGCAGTACTTC
. | TRBJ1-2 | TRBV28 | TRBD1 | 15 | CASSAQKTGGAGYTF | TGTGCCAGCAGTGCGCAGAAAACAGGGGGGGCTGGCTACACCTTC
. | TRBJ2-7 | TRBV4-3 | TRBD1 | 13 | CASSRGQGREQYF | TGCGCCAGCAGCCGTGGACAGGGGCGCGAGCAGTACTTC
. | TRBJ2-7 | TRBV28 | . | 16 | CASSGSSLGRSYEQYF | TGTGCCAGCAGTGGGAGTTCCCTGGGGAGGTCCTACGAGCAGTACTTC
. | TRBJ1-5 | TRBV7-8 | TRBD1 | 17 | CASSLRTGAYSNQPQHF | TGTGCCAGCAGCTTAAGGACAGGTGCCTATAGCAATCAGCCCCAGCATTTT
. | TRBJ1-3 | TRBV21-1 | . | 16 | CASSKSRDGSGNTIYF | TGTGCCAGCAGCAAATCGCGGGACGGCTCTGGAAACACCATATATTTT
. | TRBJ2-3 | TRBV6-1 | . | 16 | CASSGRRSGLTDTQYF | TGTGCCAGCAGTGGACGGAGGTCAGGACTCACAGATACGCAGTATTTT
. | TRBJ1-2 | TRBV29-1 | . | 12 | CSVDDRNYGYTF | TGCAGCGTCGATGACAGAAACTATGGCTACACCTTC
. | TRBJ2-5 | TRBV5-6 | TRBD2 | 17 | CASSLGSGGPRGETQYF | TGTGCCAGCAGCTTGGGCAGCGGGGGCCCCCGGGGGGAGACCCAGTACTTC
few | TRBJ1-6 | TRBV6-2/TRBV6-3 | TRBD1 | 14 | CASSRGQNNSPLHF | TGTGCCAGCAGTAGGGGACAGAATAATTCACCCCTCCACTTT
. | TRBJ1-1 | TRBV3-1/TRBV3-2 | . | 14 | CASSLDSPNTEAFF | TGTGCCAGCAGCCTGGACAGCCCGAACACTGAAGCTTTCTTT
. | TRBJ1-6 | TRBV4-3 | . | 12 | CASRTGNSPLHF | TGCGCCAGCAGGACGGGAAATTCACCCCTCCACTTT
. | TRBJ2-1 | TRBV5-1 | . | 12 | CASSDNHNEQFF | TGCGCCAGCAGCGACAATCATAATGAGCAGTTCTTC
. | TRBJ2-7 | TRBV29-1 | TRBD1 | 13 | CSVLGTGGDEQYF | TGCAGCGTACTCGGGACAGGGGGTGACGAGCAGTACTTC